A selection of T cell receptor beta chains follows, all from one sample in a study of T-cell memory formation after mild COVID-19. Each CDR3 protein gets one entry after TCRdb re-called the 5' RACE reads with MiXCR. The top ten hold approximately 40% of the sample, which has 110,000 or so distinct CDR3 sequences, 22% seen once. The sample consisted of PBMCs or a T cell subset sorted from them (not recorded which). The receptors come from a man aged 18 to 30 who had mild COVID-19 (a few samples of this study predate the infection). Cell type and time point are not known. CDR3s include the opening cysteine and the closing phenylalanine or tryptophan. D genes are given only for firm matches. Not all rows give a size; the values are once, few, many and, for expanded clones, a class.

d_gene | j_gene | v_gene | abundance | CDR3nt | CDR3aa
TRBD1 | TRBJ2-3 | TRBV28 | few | TGTGCCAGCAGTCTCCGGGACAGGGGGAGATCAGGGCCAGATACGCAGTATTTT | CASSLRDRGRSGPDTQYF
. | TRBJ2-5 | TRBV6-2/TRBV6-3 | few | TGTGCCAGCAGTCCCCTTGGTTATCAAGAGACCCAGTACTTC | CASSPLGYQETQYF
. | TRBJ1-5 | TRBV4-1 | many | TGCGCCAGCAGGGACCGGGACGTAAGCAATCAGCCCCAGCATTTT | CASRDRDVSNQPQHF
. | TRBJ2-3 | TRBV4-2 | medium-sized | TGTGCCAGCAGCCAAGAGGGCGGGGGCCTTCCAGATACGCAGTATTTT | CASSQEGGGLPDTQYF
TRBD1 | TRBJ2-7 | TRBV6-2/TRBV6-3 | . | TGTGCCAGCGGGGAATGGGACAGCAGCTACGAGCAGTACTTC | CASGEWDSSYEQYF
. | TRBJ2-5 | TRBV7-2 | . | TGTGCCAGCAGCCCGTCGAGTCGGAGCGCGTGGAATCTAGAGACCCAGTACTTC | CASSPSSRSAWNLETQYF
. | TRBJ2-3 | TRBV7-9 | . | TGTGCCAGCAGCCACCGGGCCTCGCTACTGTATTTT | CASSHRASLLYF
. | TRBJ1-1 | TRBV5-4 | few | TGTGCCAGCAGCTTGTCACTGGGGACTGAAGCTTTCTTT | CASSLSLGTEAFF
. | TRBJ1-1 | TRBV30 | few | TGTGCCTGGAGGCCCGGACTGGGAGAAGCTTTCTTT | CAWRPGLGEAFF
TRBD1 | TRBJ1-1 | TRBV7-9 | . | TGTGCCAGCAGCGCACAAACAGGGGACACTGAAGCTTTCTTT | CASSAQTGDTEAFF
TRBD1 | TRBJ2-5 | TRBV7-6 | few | TGTGCCAGCAGCTTATTCCAGGGGGCAGGGGAGACCCAGTACTTC | CASSLFQGAGETQYF
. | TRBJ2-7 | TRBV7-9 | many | TGTGCCAGCAGCCAGACGGTTTCCTACGAGCAGTACTTC | CASSQTVSYEQYF
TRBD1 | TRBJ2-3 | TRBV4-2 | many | TGTGCCAGCAGCCAAGGGACAGGGGGCGCAGATACGCAGTATTTT | CASSQGTGGADTQYF
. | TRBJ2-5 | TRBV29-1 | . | TGCAGCGTTGAGTTGGGGATCCAAGAGACCCAGTACTTC | CSVELGIQETQYF
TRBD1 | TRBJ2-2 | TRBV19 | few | TGTGCCAGTAGTTTAGGGGGCCGGTCTACCGGGGAGCTGTTTTTT | CASSLGGRSTGELFF
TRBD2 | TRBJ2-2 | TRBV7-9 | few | TGTGCCAGCAGCTCACACCGGACTAGCGGGAACACCGGGGAGCTGTTTTTT | CASSSHRTSGNTGELFF
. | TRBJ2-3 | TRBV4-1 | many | TGCGCCAGCAGCCAAGACGTGGGCTGGGCAGGGGGGCCCGGAGATACGCAGTATTTT | CASSQDVGWAGGPGDTQYF
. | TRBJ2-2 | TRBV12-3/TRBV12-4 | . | TGTGCCAGCAAGGGGGACACCGGGGAGCTGTTTTTT | CASKGDTGELFF
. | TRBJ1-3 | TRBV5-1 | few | TGCGCCAGCAGCTTTTCTTCTACAGGGTCTGGAAACACCATATATTTT | CASSFSSTGSGNTIYF
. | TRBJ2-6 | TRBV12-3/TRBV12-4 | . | TGTGCCAGCAGTTCGGACAGTTTCTCTGGGGCCAACGTCCTGACTTTC | CASSSDSFSGANVLTF
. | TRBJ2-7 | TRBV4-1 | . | TGCGCCAGCAGCCAAGTTTCAGGGCCGCCCTACGAGCAGTACTTC | CASSQVSGPPYEQYF
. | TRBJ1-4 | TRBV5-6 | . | TGTGCCAGCAGCTTGTTCCGGACGCTAAATGGCGAAAAACTGTTTTTT | CASSLFRTLNGEKLFF
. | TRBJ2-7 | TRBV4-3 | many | TGCGCCAGCAGCCAAGATCGGAGTGGGGGATCGGGGTACGAGCAGTACTTC | CASSQDRSGGSGYEQYF
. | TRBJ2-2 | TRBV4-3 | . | TGCGCCAGCAGCCAAGATTGGGGGGCGACCGGGGAGCTGTTTTTT | CASSQDWGATGELFF
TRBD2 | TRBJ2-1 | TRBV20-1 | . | TGCAGTGCTAGAGATCTGGCGGGGGGTGGTAATGAGCAGTTCTTC | CSARDLAGGGNEQFF
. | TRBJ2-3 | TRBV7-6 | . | TGTGCCAGCAGTTCACCCCAGGGGCCGGGTAATACGCAGTATTTT | CASSSPQGPGNTQYF
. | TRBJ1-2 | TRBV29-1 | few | TGCAGCGTTGAAGACGGCGAGGACTATGGCTACACCTTC | CSVEDGEDYGYTF
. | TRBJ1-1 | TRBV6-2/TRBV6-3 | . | TGTGCCAGCAGCCCGGGGCTTTGGGCTTTCTTT | CASSPGLWAFF
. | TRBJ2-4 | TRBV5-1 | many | TGCGCCAGCAGCTCCGAGACGGCCGAGGGGCAAAACATTCAGTACTTC | CASSSETAEGQNIQYF
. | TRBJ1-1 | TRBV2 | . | TGTGCCAGCACGGGCTGGAACACTGAAGCTTTCTTT | CASTGWNTEAFF
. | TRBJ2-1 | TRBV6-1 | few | TGTGCCAGCAGTGAGGGTCAGGCAGATGAGCAGTTCTTC | CASSEGQADEQFF
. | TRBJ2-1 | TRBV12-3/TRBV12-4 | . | TGTGCCAGCAGTTGGGGACCCCTCTCCTCCTACAATGAGCAGTTCTTC | CASSWGPLSSYNEQFF
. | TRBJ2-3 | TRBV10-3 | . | TGTGCCATCACGGGGGGCGAGAGGGCAGATACGCAGTATTTT | CAITGGERADTQYF
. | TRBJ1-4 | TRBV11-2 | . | TGTGCCAGCAGCTCGACAGCCAATGAAAAACTGTTTTTT | CASSSTANEKLFF
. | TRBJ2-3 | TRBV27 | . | TGTGCCAGCAGTTTGACTACTCCCGTGGATACGCAGTATTTT | CASSLTTPVDTQYF
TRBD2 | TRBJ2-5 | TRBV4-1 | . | TGCGCCAGCAGCCATACGCCTAGCGGGGATGAGACCCAGTACTTC | CASSHTPSGDETQYF
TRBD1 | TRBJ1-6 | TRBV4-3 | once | TGCGCCAGCAGCAGCGGGACAGCCCCCTTGGGGTCACCCCTCCACTTT | CASSSGTAPLGSPLHF
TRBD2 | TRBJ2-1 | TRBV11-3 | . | TGTGCCAGCAGCTTAGGACTAGCGGGTGAGCAGTTCTTC | CASSLGLAGEQFF
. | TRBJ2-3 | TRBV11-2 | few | TGTGCCAGCCTGGGCCCTAGGTCCTCCTCTGACACAGATACGCAGTATTTT | CASLGPRSSSDTDTQYF
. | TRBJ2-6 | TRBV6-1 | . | TGTGCCAGCAAGGCAGGGGTCGGCTCTGGGGCCAACGTCCTGACTTTC | CASKAGVGSGANVLTF
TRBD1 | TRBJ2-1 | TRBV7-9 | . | TGTGCCAGCAGCTCTTACAGGGGGCGCGTCTCCTACAATGAGCAGTTCTTC | CASSSYRGRVSYNEQFF
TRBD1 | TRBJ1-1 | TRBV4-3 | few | TGCGCCAGCAGCCCTACTACCCAATCAGGGGGAGGAATGGCTTTCTTT | CASSPTTQSGGGMAFF
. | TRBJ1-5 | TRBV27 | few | TGTGCCAGCAGTTTTGCAGGTAATCAGCCCCAGCATTTT | CASSFAGNQPQHF
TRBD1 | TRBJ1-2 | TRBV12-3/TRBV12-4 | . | TGTGCCAGCACCAATAATGGGGTCACAGGGGAGAAGGATGGCTACACCTTC | CASTNNGVTGEKDGYTF
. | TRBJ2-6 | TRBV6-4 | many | TGTGCCAGCAGTGACTCCAGCTCTGGGGCCAACGTCCTGACTTTC | CASSDSSSGANVLTF
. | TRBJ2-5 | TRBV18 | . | TGTGCCAGCTCACCCAGAATGGCCTTTGAGACCCAGTACTTC | CASSPRMAFETQYF
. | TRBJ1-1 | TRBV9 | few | TGTGCCAGCAGCGTAGGGTCGGTCATGAACACTGAAGCTTTCTTT | CASSVGSVMNTEAFF
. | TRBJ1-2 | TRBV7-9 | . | TGTGCCAGCGGTGTGGCACAGGGTAACTATGGCTACACCTTC | CASGVAQGNYGYTF
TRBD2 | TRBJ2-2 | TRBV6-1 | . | TGTGCCAGCGTGTGGCGGGGGTCGAACACCGGGGAGCTGTTTTTT | CASVWRGSNTGELFF
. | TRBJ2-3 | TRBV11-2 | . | TGTGCCAGCAGTAGTGGGTTCGACCCCTCTAGGGGGACAGATACGCAGTATTTT | CASSSGFDPSRGTDTQYF
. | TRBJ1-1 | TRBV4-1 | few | TGCGCCAGCAGCCAAGATTTAAGGAAGGCAGCTTTCTTT | CASSQDLRKAAFF
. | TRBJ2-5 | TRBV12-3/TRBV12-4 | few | TGTGCCAGCAGTAAAAAAAAAGAGACCCAGTACTTC | CASSKKKETQYF
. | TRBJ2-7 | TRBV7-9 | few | TGTGCCAGCAGCTTCGGTGACTCCTACGAGCAGTACTTC | CASSFGDSYEQYF
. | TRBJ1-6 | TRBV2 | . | TGTGCCAGCAGACCCGAGAGCTCCTATAATTCACCCCTCCACTTT | CASRPESSYNSPLHF
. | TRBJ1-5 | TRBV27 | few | TGTGCCAGCAGTTTAGGGCGAGCCCAGCCCCAGCATTTT | CASSLGRAQPQHF
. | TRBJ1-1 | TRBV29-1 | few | TGCAGCGTTGGGAAGTTCGGCACTGAAGCTTTCTTT | CSVGKFGTEAFF
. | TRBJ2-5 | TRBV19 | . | TGTGCCAGTAGTATAGGGGACGGGTACCAAGAGACCCAGTACTTC | CASSIGDGYQETQYF
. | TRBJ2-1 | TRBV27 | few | TGTGCCAGCAGTTTCGCGTTTGGGGGGGCGAATGAGCAGTTCTTC | CASSFAFGGANEQFF
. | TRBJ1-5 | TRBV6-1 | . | TGTGCCAGCAGTGAAGATAGGGTCGTTCTACAGCCCCAGCATTTT | CASSEDRVVLQPQHF
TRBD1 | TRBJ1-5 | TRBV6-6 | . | TGTGCCAGCAGCTACAGGGGGGGGCCCCAGCATTTT | CASSYRGGPQHF